These 24 T cell receptor beta chains originate from one sample sequenced in a study of blood T cell repertoires in COVID-19. Measured with immunoSEQ multiplex PCR; TCRdb has only the in-frame clones, and not every one. The sample holds approximately 52,000 clones; about 85% are singletons and the top ten take 10%. Material: peripheral blood. These receptors all come from a human donor in a cohort sampled during active COVID-19.

The V call is TRBV29-1, the J call TRBJ1-2, with D possibly matching TRBD1 (6 bases). The CDR3 totals 12 residues. V lost 3 bases and J lost 7, with 12 bases in between. The V gene's germline CDR1 is SQVTM and CDR2 ANQGSEA. The DNA of the CDR3 is TGCAGCGTTGAGTCAGGGGTCTCTGGCTACACCTTC. It codes for CSVESGVSGYTF.

The table lists this clone with a count of one. J is TRBJ2-1 and V is TRBV28, with 12 nucleotides matching TRBD1. Per the germline V gene, CDR1 is MDHEN and CDR2 is SYDVKM. This CDR3 contains 14 residues. V dropped 6 bases and J dropped 7; count of bases not matched to a gene: 4. The CDR3 is CASRGQGAGNEQFF. DNA of the CDR3: TGTGCCAGCAGGGGACAGGGGGCTGGGAATGAGCAGTTCTTC.

This clone was recorded a few times. J is TRBJ2-3 and V is TRBV27; perhaps TRBD2 as D (6 bases). Deletions cut 2 bases from V and 0 bases from J, with 18 bases between. CDR1 is MNHEY, CDR2 SMNVEV, per germline (reference sequence). The CDR3 has 18 amino acids. DNA for the CDR3: TGTGCCAGCAGTTTAGGGGCTAGCGTTGCCCTGAGCACAGATACGCAGTATTTT. It yields the protein CASSLGASVALSTDTQYF.

This sequence joins TRBV28 and TRBJ1-5; D not certain. The germline CDR1 and CDR2 sequences are MDHEN and SYDVKM. With 5 bases removed from V and 4 bases from J, the gap between germline ends came to 12 bases. This CDR3 has 14 amino acids. The CDR3 reads CASSPPDWNQPQHF. The CDR3 DNA follows: TGTGCCAGCAGTCCACCGGACTGGAATCAGCCCCAGCATTTT.

In nucleotides, the CDR3 is TGTGCCAGTAGCAACCGGGGGGGGGACACTGAAGCTTTCTTT. It is translated as CASSNRGGDTEAFF. This chain joins TRBV19 and TRBJ1-1; weak D call: TRBD1 (5 bases). This CDR3 comprises 14 residues. V dropped 6 bases and J dropped 3 bases, with 14 bases sitting between them. CDR1 and CDR2 (germline): LNHDA, SQIVND (reference sequence).

The gene calls are TRBV2 and TRBJ2-7; 8 positions agree with TRBD1. The germline V gene has CDR1 SNHLY and CDR2 FYNNEI. V shed 4 bases, J shed 4 bases, and the junction held 12 bases outside the gene matches. The length of the CDR3 is 16 residues. Here the CDR3 reads CASSVREDRDSYEQYF. The CDR3 DNA reads as TGTGCCAGCAGTGTTAGGGAGGACAGGGACTCGTACGAGCAGTACTTC.

The rearrangement links TRBV28 to TRBJ2-7; D gene ambiguous. Per germline, CDR1 MDHEN and CDR2 SYDVKM. The V and J ends lost 8 bases and 2 bases respectively, with 13 bases between them. This CDR3 has 13 amino acids. In DNA, the CDR3 is TGTGCCAGCGGGCTGATGGCTACCTACGAGCAGTACTTC. Amino acid sequence: CASGLMATYEQYF.

The sample holds a few counts of this clone. The chain couples TRBV5-1 to TRBJ2-5, with TRBD2 matching over 8 bases. Germline V gene lookup returns CDR1 SGHRS and CDR2 YFSETQ. V gave up 5 bases and J gave up 2 bases; unmatched junction bases: 11. The CDR3 length is 16 residues. The CDR3 loop is CASSPFPGTSQETQYF. For the CDR3, the DNA is TGCGCCAGCAGTCCTTTTCCCGGGACTAGTCAAGAGACCCAGTACTTC.

This clone appeared once. V and J are TRBV6-5 and TRBJ2-7; TRBD2 might be the D (7 bases). V gave up 5 bases and J gave up 13 bases, with 18 bases separating them. The CDR3 sequence is 12 residues long. Germline V lookup: CDR1 MNHEY, CDR2 SVGAGI. The CDR3 loop reads CASSPPGGSDYF. CDR3 nucleotides: TGTGCCAGCAGTCCCCCGGGGGGCAGCGACTACTTC.

This chain connects TRBV5-1 to TRBJ2-2; D unresolved. V was cut by 0 bases and J by 6 bases, with 6 bases left in between. The CDR3 runs 13 residues. Germline V gene lookup returns CDR1 SGHRS and CDR2 YFSETQ. The CDR3: CASSLGEAGELFF. CDR3 bases: TGCGCCAGCAGCTTGGGTGAGGCCGGGGAGCTGTTTTTT. Full variable domain (remainder filled in from reference TRBV5-1 and TRBJ2-2): KAGVTQTPRYLIKTRGQQVTLSCSPISGHRSVSWYQQTPGQGLQFLFEYFSETQRNKGNFPGRFSGRQFSNSRSEMNVSTLELGDSALYLCASSLGEAGELFFGEGSRLTVL.

In nucleotides, the CDR3 is TGTGCCAGCAGCACGAGTCTAGCGGGGAGCGGCTACAATGAGCAGTTCTTC. Its protein is CASSTSLAGSGYNEQFF. This rearrangement joins TRBV9 to TRBJ2-1; 9 nucleotides align to TRBD2. CDR3 length: 17 residues. The J segment lost 3 bases and the V segment lost 4 bases, leaving 11 bases of the junction unmatched. Germline lookup yields CDR1 SGDLS and CDR2 YYNGEE.

The CDR3 nucleotides are TGTGCCAGTAGTATTGTGGCGGGGTCTCAGCCCCAGCATTTT. Translated: CASSIVAGSQPQHF. The V and J genes are TRBV19 and TRBJ1-5; D ambiguous. This CDR3 contains 14 residues. Germline CDR1 and CDR2: LNHDA and SQIVND (reference sequence). V was shortened by 3 bases and J by 6 bases, with 12 bases between the two germline ends.

The chain combines TRBV4-2 with TRBJ2-7, with D perhaps matching TRBD1 (6 bases). The CDR3 sequence is 15 residues long. V was shortened by 2 bases and J by 3 bases, with 14 bases between the two germline ends. Per the germline V gene, CDR1 is LGHNA and CDR2 is YNFKEQ. This CDR3 is CASSQPGTLDYEQYF. The CDR3 DNA reads TGTGCCAGCAGCCAACCCGGGACACTAGACTACGAGCAGTACTTC.

This clone turned up a few times. The rearrangement links TRBV4-3 to TRBJ2-7, with D tentatively TRBD2 (6 bases). The CDR3 consists of 17 residues. Trimming removed 0 bases from V and 2 bases from J, with 17 bases in between. Looked up from germline, CDR1 is LGHNA and CDR2 is YSLEER. For the CDR3, the DNA is TGCGCCAGCAGCCAAGATCTACTTCGGGACTCTACCTACGAGCAGTACTTC. It encodes CASSQDLLRDSTYEQYF.

The V and J genes are TRBV28 and TRBJ1-3; D is undetermined. This CDR3 has 13 residues. The germline V gene encodes CDR1 MDHEN and CDR2 SYDVKM. Trimming took 8 bases from V and 6 from J, leaving 14 bases between them. CDR3 sequence (DNA): TGTGCCAGCCGGGCAGAGGGTGAAAACACCATATATTTT. The encoded protein is CASRAEGENTIYF.

This clone was seen more than once but under ten times. The chain recombines TRBV18 with TRBJ1-2; TRBD1 matches at 11 bases. In germline, CDR1 is KGHSH, CDR2 LQKENI. This CDR3 comprises 16 residues. V shed 2 bases and J 0 bases; nucleotides not matched to a gene: 2. CDR3 in DNA: TGTGCCAGCTCACCAAGGGGACAGGGGGCTAACTATGGCTACACCTTC. It specifies CASSPRGQGANYGYTF.

The V gene is TRBV10-2, the J gene TRBJ2-7, with TRBD2 matching 10 bases. CDR1 is WSHSY, CDR2 SAAADI, per germline. The V gene end was trimmed by 6 bases and the J gene end by 5 bases; junction bases not matched to a gene: 7. The CDR3 loop spans 14 amino acids. CDR3 sequence reads: CASSPGLAMNEQYF. The CDR3, as DNA: TGCGCCAGCAGCCCGGGACTAGCGATGAACGAGCAGTACTTC.

This sequence joins TRBV6-2 or TRBV6-3 and TRBJ2-2; TRBD1 might be the D (6 bases). The CDR3 runs to 14 residues. V lost 1 base and J lost 5, with 8 bases in between. The germline V gene encodes CDR1 MNHEY and CDR2 SVGEGT. The DNA for the CDR3 is TGTGCCAGCAGTTACTTACAGGGAACCGGGGAGCTGTTTTTT. It encodes CASSYLQGTGELFF.

This chain uses TRBV2 with TRBJ2-2; no clear D. The length of the CDR3 is 13 residues. CDR1 and CDR2 from the germline V gene are SNHLY and FYNNEI. With 3 bases removed from V and 1 base from J, the gap between germline ends came to 3 bases. CDR3 residues: CASSDQNTGELFF. In DNA, the CDR3 is TGTGCCAGCAGTGACCAGAACACCGGGGAGCTGTTTTTT.

The J gene is TRBJ1-6, the V gene TRBV19, with no clear D. Germline-derived CDR1 and CDR2 are LNHDA and SQIVND (reference sequence). V lost 5 bases to trimming and J lost 0 bases, with 8 bases between them. This CDR3 contains 15 residues. CDR3 amino acids: CASSRGSSYNSPLHF. The CDR3 nucleotides are TGTGCCAGTAGTCGCGGGAGCTCCTATAATTCACCCCTCCACTTT.

This clone was seen just once. DNA of the CDR3: TGTGCCGTAAACAGGGATGGCAATCAGCCCCAGCATTTT. It yields the protein CAVNRDGNQPQHF. This rearrangement joins TRBV28 to TRBJ1-5; maybe TRBD1 (6 bases). The V gene's germline CDR1 is MDHEN and CDR2 SYDVKM. The germline V and J ends were trimmed by 11 bases and 2 bases, with 13 bases remaining between them. The CDR3 consists of 13 residues.

The chain joins TRBV15 to TRBJ2-7, with D tentatively TRBD1 (5 bases). The CDR3 is made up of 14 amino acids. CDR1 and CDR2 (germline): LNHNV, YYDKDF (reference sequence). Between the trimmed V and J ends, which lost 1 base and 2 bases, there was a span of 9 bases. The CDR3 DNA is TGTGCCACCAGCAGAGGACAGTTCCCCTACGAGCAGTACTTC. As protein: CATSRGQFPYEQYF.

The rearrangement uses TRBV2 and TRBJ2-7; the match to TRBD2 covers 7 bases. V gave up 8 bases and J gave up 5 bases; unmatched junction bases: 12. The length of the CDR3 is 14 residues. CDR1 SNHLY and CDR2 FYNNEI come from the germline V gene. CDR3 sequence: CASGGGAGLNEQYF. The CDR3 bases are TGTGCCAGCGGGGGGGGAGCGGGATTGAACGAGCAGTACTTC.

This chain joins TRBV10-1 and TRBJ1-5; 7 bases agree with TRBD1. J lost 8 bases, V lost 3 bases, and 13 bases had no gene match. This CDR3 is 16 amino acids long. Germline V gene lookup returns CDR1 WNHNN and CDR2 SYGVQD (reference sequence). The CDR3 bases are TGCGCCAGCAGTGAAGTCTCACAGGGGAAAAAGAAGCCCCAGCATTTT. This encodes CASSEVSQGKKKPQHF.